Listed here is a single T cell receptor beta chain. No antigen is known for it. The entry originates in a study of CD8+ T cells in alopecia areata. Study summary: Administration of oral tofacitinib to treated patients was at 5 to 10 mg twice daily.

Study observations and caveats: Scalp repertoires also include resident alphabeta T cells from normal skin. Clonality exceeded that of normal scalp in lesional scalp, most notably in alopecia totalis/universalis.

RNA, once extracted, was reverse transcribed into cDNA for use as the sequencing template. Libraries were prepared by immunoSEQ multiplex PCR; TCRdb keeps only in-frame clonotypes and omits some of them. The data contain about 120,000 clones, approximately 38% of them singletons. Collected material from alopecia areata patients comprised lesional scalp punch biopsies and peripheral blood. Losses at the gene ends were 4 bases for V and 8 bases for J; bases not matched to a gene: 16. The CDR3 contains 16 residues. CDR1 is MDHEN, CDR2 SYDVKM, per germline. Material for sequencing was CD4+ T cells sorted from blood. The sequence came from a human donor with alopecia areata. The chain is built from TRBV28 and TRBJ2-7, with 8 nucleotides matching TRBD2. The CDR3 reads CASSSPTLREALQQYF. Written as DNA, the CDR3 is TGTGCCAGCAGTTCCCCCACTCTGCGGGAGGCCCTCCAGCAGTACTTC.